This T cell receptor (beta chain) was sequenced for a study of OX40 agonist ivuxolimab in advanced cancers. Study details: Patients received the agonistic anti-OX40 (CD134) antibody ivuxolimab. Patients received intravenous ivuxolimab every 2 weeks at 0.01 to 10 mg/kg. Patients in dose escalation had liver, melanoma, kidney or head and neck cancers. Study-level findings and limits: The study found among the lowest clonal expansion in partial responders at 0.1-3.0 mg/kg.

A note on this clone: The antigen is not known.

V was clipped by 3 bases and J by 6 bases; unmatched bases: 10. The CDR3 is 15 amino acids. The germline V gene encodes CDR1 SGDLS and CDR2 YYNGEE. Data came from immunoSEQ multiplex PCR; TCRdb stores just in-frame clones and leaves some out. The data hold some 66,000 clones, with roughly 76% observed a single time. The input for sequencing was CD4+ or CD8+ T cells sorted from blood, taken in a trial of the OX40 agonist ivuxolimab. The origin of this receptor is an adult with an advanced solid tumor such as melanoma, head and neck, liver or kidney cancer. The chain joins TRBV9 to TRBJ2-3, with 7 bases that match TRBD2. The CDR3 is CASSAGGTTRDTQYF. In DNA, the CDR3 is TGTGCCAGCAGCGCAGGCGGGACTACCAGGGATACGCAGTATTTT.